This T cell receptor (beta chain) was observed in a study of Graves' ophthalmopathy and Graves' hyperthyroidism. RNA served as the template for amplifying TCR beta CDR3 regions. The authors performed first-round RT-PCR with HTBI primers and then a second-round multiplex PCR. MiXCR, run by TCRdb on the multiplex PCR reads, gives a single entry per CDR3 protein. The sample carries some 750,000 distinct CDR3 sequences, 40% recorded once. Excluded were patients with other autoimmune diseases, uncontrolled infections, pregnancy or lactation. Orbital computed tomography, together with clinical symptoms, serum thyroxine, TRAb and thyroid ultrasound, was used for diagnosis. After removal of 3 bases from V and 4 bases from J, the junction contained 4 bases not matched to a gene. CDR3 length: 16 amino acids. This clonotype was seen many times.

The chain recombines TRBV12-3 or TRBV12-4 with TRBJ2-5; 14 bases are shared with TRBD2. Sequencing input: peripheral blood. The sequence derives from an adult man with Graves' ophthalmopathy. For the CDR3, the DNA is TGTGCCAGCAGTTTGGGACTAGCGGGAGACGCAGAGACCCAGTACTTC. It is translated as CASSLGLAGDAETQYF.